The rows below give T cell receptor beta chains drawn from one sample of a study of CD8+ T cells in alopecia areata. The method was immunoSEQ multiplex PCR; TCRdb's version includes in-frame clones alone and lacks a portion of them. Altogether approximately 180,000 clones are present, over 55% being singletons, with the ten largest covering under 1.2%. This specimen was CD4+ T cells sorted from blood, taken at week 24, from a patient treated with tofacitinib. These TCRs come from a human donor with alopecia areata. CDR3s include the opening cysteine and the closing phenylalanine or tryptophan. Fields, in order: D gene, CDR3 length, V gene, J gene, clone size, CDR3 DNA, CDR3 protein. D genes are given only for firm matches. Clone size is not always given. Where it is, it says once, few, many or a class for expanded clones.

.	11	TRBV29-1	TRBJ2-7	few	TGCAGCGTCGGAGAACAGTACGAGCAGTACTTC	CSVGEQYEQYF
.	16	TRBV5-6	TRBJ1-2	.	TGTGCCAGCAGCTTATCGGTTCGTGGCAGGGGTAGTGGCTACACCTTC	CASSLSVRGRGSGYTF
.	13	TRBV27	TRBJ1-6	.	TGTGCCAGCAGTTTACTGTCGGATTCACCCCTCCACTTT	CASSLLSDSPLHF
TRBD1	13	TRBV30	TRBJ1-5	.	TGTGCCTGGAGTGGTCCACAGGGGACGTCCCAGCATTTT	CAWSGPQGTSQHF
.	16	TRBV4-3	TRBJ1-1	few	TGCGCCAGCAGCCTCCAACCGCGGCAGGCAAACACTGAAGCTTTCTTT	CASSLQPRQANTEAFF
.	13	TRBV30	TRBJ1-2	.	TGTGCCTGGAGGGCCGGACTGAACTATGGCTACACCTTC	CAWRAGLNYGYTF
.	12	TRBV30	TRBJ2-1	.	TGTGCCTGGAGTGGCCTTGGAAATGAGCAGTTCTTC	CAWSGLGNEQFF
.	15	TRBV6-5	TRBJ2-2	.	TGTGCCAGCAGTTTAGGGAGGGGGCGCACCGGGGAGCTGTTTTTT	CASSLGRGRTGELFF
.	13	TRBV27	TRBJ1-4	.	TGTGCCAGCAGTTTATTGGAGGGGGAAAAACTGTTTTTT	CASSLLEGEKLFF
.	14	TRBV30	TRBJ1-4	few	TGTGCCTGGCAGCCCGGGACGGCTAATGAAAAACTGTTTTTT	CAWQPGTANEKLFF
TRBD1	15	TRBV6-4	TRBJ1-1	.	TGTGCCAGCAGTGATCTCCCGCTGTCGGACAGGCGCAGATACTTT	CASSDLPLSDRRRYF
.	10	TRBV30	TRBJ1-1	.	TGTGCCTGGAGTCAACAGGTCCGTTTCTTT	CAWSQQVRFF
.	11	TRBV29-1	TRBJ2-2	.	TGCAGCGTTGCGGATTCCGGGGAGCTGTTTTTT	CSVADSGELFF
.	16	TRBV7-6	TRBJ1-5	.	TGTGCCAGCAGCTTAGCAGGGGGGCAGGGTAATCAGCCCCAGCATTTT	CASSLAGGQGNQPQHF
.	11	TRBV25-1	TRBJ2-7	.	TGTGCCAGCAGTGAATGGGGCGAGCAGTACTTC	CASSEWGEQYF
.	14	TRBV18	TRBJ2-3	.	TGTGCCAGCCGATCCGGGACAAACGCAGATACGCAGTATTTT	CASRSGTNADTQYF
TRBD1	13	TRBV6-5	TRBJ1-5	.	TGTGCCAGCACGCCAGGGGGAGGTCAGCCCCAGCATTTT	CASTPGGGQPQHF
TRBD2	16	TRBV25-1	TRBJ2-3	.	TGTGCCAGCAGTGGGACTAGCGGGGGACCGGGAGATACGCAGTATTTT	CASSGTSGGPGDTQYF
.	14	TRBV5-4	TRBJ1-6	.	TGTGCCAGCAGCTTCAGTGACAGAGGTTCACCCCTCCACTTT	CASSFSDRGSPLHF
.	13	TRBV4-3	TRBJ2-1	.	TGCGCCAGCAGCCAAGACTTCCGCAATGAGCAGTTCTTC	CASSQDFRNEQFF
.	15	TRBV2	TRBJ2-1	.	TGTGCCAGCAGAGCGACCGCCGTCTCCTACAATGAGCAGTTCTTC	CASRATAVSYNEQFF
.	13	TRBV18	TRBJ1-5	few	TGTGCCAGCTCACCACAGGGGAATCAGCCCCAGCATTTT	CASSPQGNQPQHF
.	14	TRBV29-1	TRBJ2-4	.	TGCAGCGTTGTAGACGGGGCGCCCAAAAACATTCAGTACTTC	CSVVDGAPKNIQYF
.	12	TRBV7-2	TRBJ2-3	once	TGTGCCAGCAGTATACAGTTCGATACGCAGTATTTT	CASSIQFDTQYF
.	13	TRBV30	TRBJ2-5	.	TGTGCCTGGTTGCGGGCGGTCGGGGAGACCCAGTACTTC	CAWLRAVGETQYF
.	14	TRBV5-1	TRBJ1-2	.	TGCGCCAGCAGCATAGACGGGGGGATTTATGGCTACACCTTC	CASSIDGGIYGYTF
TRBD2	17	TRBV15	TRBJ2-3	.	TGTGCCACCAGCAGAGAATTGCTCGGCGGGGGAGGGGATACGCAGTATTTT	CATSRELLGGGGDTQYF
.	16	TRBV4-3	TRBJ2-3	.	TGCGCCAGCAGCCAAGATTTCCCCACCAGCGGGGATACGCAGTATTTT	CASSQDFPTSGDTQYF
TRBD2	14	TRBV6-1	TRBJ2-7	few	TGTGCCAGCAGCCCGGGACTATCCTCCTACGAGCAGTACTTC	CASSPGLSSYEQYF
.	13	TRBV27	TRBJ1-2	.	TGTGCCAGTACCCCCGGGACGGCCTATGGCTACACCTTC	CASTPGTAYGYTF
.	13	TRBV29-1	TRBJ2-3	.	TGCAGCGTTCGGCGGGGGCGTGGAGATACGCAGTATTTT	CSVRRGRGDTQYF
.	13	TRBV5-4	TRBJ2-1	.	TGTGCCAGCAGCGAGAGGACCCGCAATGAGCAGTTCTTC	CASSERTRNEQFF
.	15	TRBV11-2	TRBJ2-1	.	TGTGCCAGCATCCATAGAGGGGGGACTTACAATGAGCAGTTCTTC	CASIHRGGTYNEQFF
.	13	TRBV4-3	TRBJ1-2	few	TGCGCCAGCAGGGCAGGGGCTAACTATGGCTACACCTTC	CASRAGANYGYTF
.	15	TRBV25-1	TRBJ1-2	.	TGTGCCAGCAGTGAATCCAGGGCCAACACTTATGGCTACACCTTC	CASSESRANTYGYTF
.	13	TRBV29-1	TRBJ2-4	.	TGCAGCGTGGGGGGATTAGCCAAAAACATTCAGTACTTC	CSVGGLAKNIQYF
.	13	TRBV29-1	TRBJ1-1	few	TGCAGCGGCAAGCGCGGAGAGAACACTGAAGCTTTCTTT	CSGKRGENTEAFF
.	16	TRBV25-1	TRBJ1-2	.	TGTGCCAGCAGTGCAGACCTACCGCAGGGTTCTCATGGCTACACCTTC	CASSADLPQGSHGYTF
.	14	TRBV19	TRBJ2-2	.	TGTGCCAGTAGTACCCTACAGGGCACCGGGGAGCTGTTTTTT	CASSTLQGTGELFF
.	12	TRBV29-1	TRBJ2-3	once	TGCAGCGTTCGACTGTTCACAGATACGCAGTATTTT	CSVRLFTDTQYF
TRBD2	13	TRBV29-1	TRBJ2-1	few	TGCAGCGTTGTCCCCCTAGCGGCCAATGAGCAGTTCTTC	CSVVPLAANEQFF